The source of this T cell receptor (beta chain) is a study of blood T cell repertoires in COVID-19. Germline V CDR1 and CDR2: MDHEN, SYDVKM. The CDR3 runs 15 residues. V trimming: 6 bases; J trimming: 1 base; junction bases outside the gene matches: 7. Here immunoSEQ multiplex PCR was the method, and the copy in TCRdb shows in-frame clones only, minus some. In the table there are 150,000 or so clones, roughly 84% of which are singletons. The sample holds a few counts of this clone. J is TRBJ2-7 and V is TRBV28; TRBD2 matches 9 bases. The sequenced material came from peripheral blood. This receptor was identified in a woman in her forties or fifties with COVID-19, enrolled during active disease. The chain's CDR3 is CASRPERGASYEQYF. In DNA, the CDR3 is TGTGCCAGCAGACCTGAGCGGGGGGCATCCTACGAGCAGTACTTC.